This TCR beta chain originates from a study of T cells after yellow fever vaccination. The CDR3 is 16 residues long. V lost 3 bases, J lost 3 bases, and 15 bases lay in between. This clonotype was counted many times. TCRdb re-called the 5' RACE reads through MiXCR, storing one row per CDR3 protein. The sample yields about 160,000 distinct CDR3 sequences, approximately 6.8% seen once. This sequence joins TRBV12-3 or TRBV12-4 and TRBJ1-3; D possibly corresponds to TRBD1 (5 bases). The sequence derives from a man aged 18-30 years who received the YFV17D yellow fever vaccine. The sample was CD4+ T cells sorted from PBMCs, taken less than 6 days after the first yellow fever vaccination. CDR3 protein: CASSFPGRRLGNTIYF. Here the CDR3 DNA reads TGTGCCAGCAGTTTTCCAGGGCGTCGACTTGGAAACACCATATATTTT.